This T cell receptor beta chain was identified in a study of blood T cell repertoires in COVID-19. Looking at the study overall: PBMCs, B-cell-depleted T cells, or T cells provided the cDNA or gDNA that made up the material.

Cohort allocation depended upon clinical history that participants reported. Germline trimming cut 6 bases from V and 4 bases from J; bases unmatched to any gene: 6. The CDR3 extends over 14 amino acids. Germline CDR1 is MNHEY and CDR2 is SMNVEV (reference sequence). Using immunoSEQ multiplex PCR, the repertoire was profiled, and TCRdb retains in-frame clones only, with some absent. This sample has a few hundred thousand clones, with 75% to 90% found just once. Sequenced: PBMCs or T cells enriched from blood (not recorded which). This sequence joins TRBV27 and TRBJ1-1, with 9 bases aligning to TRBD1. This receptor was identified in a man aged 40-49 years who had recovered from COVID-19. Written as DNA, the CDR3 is TGTGCCAGCAGACCTACAGGGGGCGGCACTGAAGCTTTCTTT. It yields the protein CASRPTGGGTEAFF.